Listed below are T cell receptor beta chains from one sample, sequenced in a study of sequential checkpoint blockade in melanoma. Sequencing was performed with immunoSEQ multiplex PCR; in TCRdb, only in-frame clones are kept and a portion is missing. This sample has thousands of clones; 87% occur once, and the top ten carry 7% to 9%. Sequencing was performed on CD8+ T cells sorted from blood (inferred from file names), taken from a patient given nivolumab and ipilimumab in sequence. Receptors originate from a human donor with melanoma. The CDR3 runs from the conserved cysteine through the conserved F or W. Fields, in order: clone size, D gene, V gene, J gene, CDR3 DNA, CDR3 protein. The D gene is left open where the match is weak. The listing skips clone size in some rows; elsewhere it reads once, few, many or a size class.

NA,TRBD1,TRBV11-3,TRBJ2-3,TGTGCCAGCAGCTTAGAAAGGGGGGGACAGGGGCTTTATACGCAGTATTTT,CASSLERGGQGLYTQYF
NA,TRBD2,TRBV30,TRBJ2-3,TGTGCCGGGGGACTAGCGGGACCAGATACGCAGTATTTT,CAGGLAGPDTQYF
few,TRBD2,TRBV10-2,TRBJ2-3,TGCGCCAGCTTGGGACTATACCCCACAGATACGCAGTATTTT,CASLGLYPTDTQYF
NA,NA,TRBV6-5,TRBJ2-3,TGTGCCAGCAGCCCGGGATTCACAGATACGCAGTATTTT,CASSPGFTDTQYF
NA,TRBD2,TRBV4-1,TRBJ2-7,TGCGCCAGCAGCCCCCGGGTTTCTAGCGGGAGGCCCTACGAGCAGTACTTC,CASSPRVSSGRPYEQYF
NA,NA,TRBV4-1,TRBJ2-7,TGCGCCAGCAGCCAAGATGGAGGGGGCGGCTACGAGCAGTACTTC,CASSQDGGGGYEQYF
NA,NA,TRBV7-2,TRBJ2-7,TGTGCCAGCAGCTTGTCAACCTACTCCTACGAGCAGTACTTC,CASSLSTYSYEQYF
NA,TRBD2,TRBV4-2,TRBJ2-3,TGTGCCAGCAGCCAAGCGGGACTATACACAGATACGCAGTATTTT,CASSQAGLYTDTQYF
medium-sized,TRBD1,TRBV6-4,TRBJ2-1,TGTGCCAGCAGTGACTCTCCGGGGACAGGGTTTCATGAGCAGTTCTTC,CASSDSPGTGFHEQFF
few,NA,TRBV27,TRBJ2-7,TGTGCCAGCAGTACCAGCTCCTACGAGCAGTACTTC,CASSTSSYEQYF
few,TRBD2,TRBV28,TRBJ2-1,TGTGCCAGCAGTTTAGGGACTAGCGGGAACGTGGACAATGAGCAGTTCTTC,CASSLGTSGNVDNEQFF
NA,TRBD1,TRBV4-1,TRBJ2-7,TGCGCCAGCAGCCCTAGACAGGGAAACTACGAGCAGTACTTC,CASSPRQGNYEQYF
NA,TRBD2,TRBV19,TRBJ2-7,TGTGCCAGTAGCTCTAGCGGGAGGTGGGAGCAGTACTTC,CASSSSGRWEQYF
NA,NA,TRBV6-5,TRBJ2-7,TGTGCCAGCAGTTCCGGGTTTTGGGACGAGCAGTACTTC,CASSSGFWDEQYF
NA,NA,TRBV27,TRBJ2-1,TGTGCCAGCAGTTTACTAGCCTCGGATGAGCAGTTCTTC,CASSLLASDEQFF
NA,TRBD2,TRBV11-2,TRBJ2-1,TGTGCCAGCAGCTCCACTAAGTCAAGCGGGAGGTCCTACAATGAGCAGTTCTTC,CASSSTKSSGRSYNEQFF
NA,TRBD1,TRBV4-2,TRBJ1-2,TGTGCCAGCAGAATCGGACAGGGGGAAGGCTACACCTTC,CASRIGQGEGYTF
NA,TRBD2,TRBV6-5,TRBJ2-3,TGTGCCAGCAGTTACATGGGACTACGCACAGATACGCAGTATTTT,CASSYMGLRTDTQYF
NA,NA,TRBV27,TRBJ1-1,TGTGCCAGCAGTCGGGATATGAGCACTGAAGCTTTCTTT,CASSRDMSTEAFF
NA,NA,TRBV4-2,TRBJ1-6,TGTGCCAGCAGCCAAGAAGGAGGGACGGATTCACCCCTCCACTTT,CASSQEGGTDSPLHF
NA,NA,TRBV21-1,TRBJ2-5,TGTGCCAGCAGCAACCTGAACAACAGGGGGAAAGAGACCCAGTACTTC,CASSNLNNRGKETQYF
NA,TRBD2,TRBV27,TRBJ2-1,TGTGCCAGCAGTTTAACTAGCGGGAGCCATGAGCAGTTCTTC,CASSLTSGSHEQFF
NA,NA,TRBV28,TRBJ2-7,TGTGCCACCCAAGGGGGTAGCGGGCGAGCCTCCTACGAGCAGTACTTC,CATQGGSGRASYEQYF
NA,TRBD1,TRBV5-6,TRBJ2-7,TGTGCCAGCAGCTTGGGAGACAGGGTCTACGAGCAGTACTTC,CASSLGDRVYEQYF
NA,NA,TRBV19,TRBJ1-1,TGTGCCAGTAGTATAGCGGGAGGGGACACTGAAGCTTTCTTT,CASSIAGGDTEAFF
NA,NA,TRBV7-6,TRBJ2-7,TGTGCCAGCAGCTTAGAAGTTTCGACTAGCTACGAGCAGTACTTC,CASSLEVSTSYEQYF
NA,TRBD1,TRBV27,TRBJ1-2,TGTGCCAGCAGTCCCGGGACAGCTCCCAACTATGGCTACACCTTC,CASSPGTAPNYGYTF
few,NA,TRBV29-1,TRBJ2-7,TGCAGCGTCGAGACAGGCCGCGGTGGGTACGAGCAGTACTTC,CSVETGRGGYEQYF
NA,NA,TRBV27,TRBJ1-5,TGTGCCAGCAGCTGGCGAGGCTTTAGCAATCAGCCCCAGCATTTT,CASSWRGFSNQPQHF
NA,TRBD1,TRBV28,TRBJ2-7,TGTGCCAGCAGCCTAACCCAGGGGGCGGGCGAGCAGTACTTC,CASSLTQGAGEQYF
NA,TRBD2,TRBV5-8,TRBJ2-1,TGTGCCAGCAGCTTGGTAACAGCGGGAGGGCTGTTCTTC,CASSLVTAGGLFF
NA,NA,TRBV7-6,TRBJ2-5,TGTGCCAGCAGCTCCCGTGACAGCCAAGAGACCCAGTACTTC,CASSSRDSQETQYF
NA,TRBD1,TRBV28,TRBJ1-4,TGTGCCAGCACCGGGACAGGAGCCGCAACTAATGAAAAACTGTTTTTT,CASTGTGAATNEKLFF
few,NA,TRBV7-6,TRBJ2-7,TGTGCCAGCAGCTTCTCCCCGGGAGAAACCTACGAGCAGTACTTC,CASSFSPGETYEQYF
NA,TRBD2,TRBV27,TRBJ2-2,TGTGCCAGCAGTTTATCGATTCCCCCCCGCGGCGGGAGGAACCCCGGGGAGCTGTTTTTT,CASSLSIPPRGGRNPGELFF
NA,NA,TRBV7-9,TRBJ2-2,TGTGCCAGCAGCTTAGAAGGGGCCAGGGGACGTACGGAGCTGTTTTTT,CASSLEGARGRTELFF
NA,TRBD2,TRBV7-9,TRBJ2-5,TGTGCCAGCAGCACCAAATTAGCGGGAGGGCAAGAGACCCAGTACTTC,CASSTKLAGGQETQYF